Below are 31 T cell receptor beta chains sequenced from a single sample in a study of blood T cell repertoires in COVID-19. Sequencing used immunoSEQ multiplex PCR; TCRdb keeps in-frame clones, though not all of them. The sample consists of 150,000 or so clones, around 82% of them appearing once. Sequenced material: peripheral blood. Receptor source: a man between 60 and 75 years old with active or convalescent COVID-19.

The V gene is TRBV11-2, the J gene TRBJ1-1; TRBD1 matches at 10 bases. This CDR3 spans 13 amino acids. Germline V gives CDR1 SGHAT, CDR2 FQNNGV. V lost 5 bases to trimming and J lost 4 bases; unmatched junction nucleotides: 1. The CDR3 region has the DNA TGTGCCAGCAGCGGGGACAGGGGCACTGAAGCTTTCTTT. As protein: CASSGDRGTEAFF. The whole variable domain, filled in from reference TRBV11-2 and TRBJ1-1, reads EAGVAQSPRYKIIEKRQSVAFWCNPISGHATLYWYQQILGQGPKLLIQFQNNGVVDDSQLPKDRFSAERLKGVDSTLKIQPAKLEDSAVYLCASSGDRGTEAFFGQGTRLTVV.

The chain combines TRBV27 with TRBJ1-5; possibly TRBD1 for D (6 bases). In germline, CDR1 is MNHEY, CDR2 SMNVEV (reference sequence). V was cut by 6 bases and J by 2 bases, with 23 bases left in between. This CDR3 comprises 18 residues. CDR3 sequence (DNA): TGTGCCAGCAGGCCCCGGGGGGGGGCGTTAAGGGGCAATCAGCCCCAGCATTTT. Its translation is CASRPRGGALRGNQPQHF.

This clone was seen a few times. The J gene is TRBJ2-2, the V gene TRBV9; maybe TRBD2 (6 bases). The germline CDR1 and CDR2 sequences are SGDLS and YYNGEE. The V and J ends lost 4 bases and 1 base respectively, with 17 bases between them. The CDR3 runs 17 residues. For the CDR3, the DNA is TGTGCCAGCAGCCCCCGGCCACTTAGCGGGAACACCGGGGAGCTGTTTTTT. The encoded protein is CASSPRPLSGNTGELFF.

Points on this clone: A junction boundary mismatches the germline segment, possibly from a read error. CDR3 nucleotides: TGTGCCATCAGTGTCCTACAGGACCACACTGAAGTTTTCTTT. Protein: CAISVLQDHTEVFF. This sequence joins TRBV10-3 and TRBJ1-1, with D perhaps TRBD1 (5 bases). This CDR3 is 14 amino acids long. Per the germline V gene, CDR1 is ENHRY and CDR2 is SYGVKD.

This rearrangement joins TRBV7-9 to TRBJ2-7, with 11 nucleotides matching TRBD2. Germline trimming cut 5 bases from V and 6 bases from J; bases unmatched to any gene: 12. CDR1 SEHNR and CDR2 FQNEAQ come from the germline V gene (reference sequence). The CDR3 sequence is 16 residues long. CDR3 DNA: TGTGCCAGCAGCCGTGTCCCACTAGCGGGAGCAGGCGAGCAGTACTTC. Amino acids: CASSRVPLAGAGEQYF.

This chain connects TRBV2 to TRBJ2-7; 11 bases map to TRBD1. V gave up 5 bases and J gave up 11 bases; unmatched junction bases: 2. The CDR3 runs to 11 residues. The germline CDR1 and CDR2 sequences are SNHLY and FYNNEI. This CDR3 is CASSPGQGEYF. CDR3 nucleotide sequence: TGTGCCAGCAGTCCGGGACAGGGGGAGTACTTC.

The V gene is TRBV28, the J gene TRBJ1-1; the D is unclear. The germline gives CDR1 MDHEN, CDR2 SYDVKM. Trimming stripped 3 bases from V and 8 bases from J, with 16 bases between. The CDR3 extends over 14 amino acids. CDR3 region: CASSLLRPQLEAFF. The CDR3 nucleotides read TGTGCCAGCAGTTTGCTCAGGCCCCAGCTGGAAGCTTTCTTT.

V usage is TRBV6-5 and J usage is TRBJ1-2; tentative D call: TRBD1 (5 bases). Germline-derived CDR1 and CDR2 are MNHEY and SVGAGI. The length of the CDR3 is 13 residues. V was clipped by 10 bases and J by 7 bases, with 19 bases between them. The CDR3 is CAIRGDGGSGYTF. DNA of the CDR3: TGTGCCATTCGGGGGGACGGGGGTAGTGGCTACACCTTC.

This chain uses TRBV5-1 with TRBJ1-3, with 9 bases that match TRBD1. CDR1 is SGHRS and CDR2 is YFSETQ in the germline V gene. Trimming took 7 bases from V and 4 from J; bases not matched to a gene: 3. The CDR3 extends over 13 amino acids. CDR3 nucleotides: TGCGCCAGCCGGACAGGGGACGGAAACACCATATATTTT. This gives the protein CASRTGDGNTIYF. Full variable domain (missing parts from reference TRBV5-1 and TRBJ1-3): KAGVTQTPRYLIKTRGQQVTLSCSPISGHRSVSWYQQTPGQGLQFLFEYFSETQRNKGNFPGRFSGRQFSNSRSEMNVSTLELGDSALYLCASRTGDGNTIYFGEGSWLTVV.

This clone showed up just a few times. This chain connects TRBV19 to TRBJ1-4; tentative D call: TRBD1 (6 bases). Germline loops: CDR1 LNHDA, CDR2 SQIVND (reference sequence). The length of the CDR3 is 16 residues. Trimming removed 5 bases at V and 0 bases at J, with 13 bases between. DNA for the CDR3: TGTGCCAGTAGTTTGGACAGTATAGCAACTAATGAAAAACTGTTTTTT. As protein: CASSLDSIATNEKLFF.

The chain uses TRBV2 and TRBJ1-1; D not certain. The V gene lost 3 bases and the J gene lost 1 base, with 3 bases spanning the gap. The germline V gene encodes CDR1 SNHLY and CDR2 FYNNEI. The CDR3 extends over 12 amino acids. CDR3 sequence: CASSDQNTEAFF. The CDR3 bases are TGTGCCAGCAGTGATCAGAACACTGAAGCTTTCTTT. The full variable domain, completed using reference TRBV2 and TRBJ1-1, is EPEVTQTPSHQVTQMGQEVILRCVPISNHLYFYWYRQILGQKVEFLVSFYNNEISEKSEIFDDQFSVERPDGSNFTLKIRSTKLEDSAMYFCASSDQNTEAFFGQGTRLTVV.

V gene TRBV11-3 combines with J gene TRBJ2-7; TRBD1 might be the D (8 bases). The CDR3 length is 15 residues. Germline V gene sequence: CDR1 SGHNT, CDR2 YENEEA. Trimming stripped 2 bases from V and 0 bases from J, with 11 bases between. The CDR3 region has the DNA TGTGCCAGCAGCTTAACAGGGGGGGCCTCCTACGAGCAGTACTTC. Translated: CASSLTGGASYEQYF.

This sequence joins TRBV10-2 and TRBJ2-1, with 7 bases that match TRBD1. The CDR3 consists of 15 residues. Looked up from germline, CDR1 is WSHSY and CDR2 is SAAADI. V trimming: 3 bases; J trimming: 4 bases; junction bases outside the gene matches: 6. CDR3 residues: CASSDRVQGYNEQFF. As DNA, the CDR3 is TGCGCCAGCAGTGACCGGGTACAGGGGTACAATGAGCAGTTCTTC.

The chain is built from TRBV28 and TRBJ1-2; D possibly corresponds to TRBD1 (6 bases). Looked up from germline, CDR1 is MDHEN and CDR2 is SYDVKM. V dropped 5 bases and J dropped 7 bases, with 20 bases sitting between them. CDR3 length equals 15 residues. This chain's CDR3 is CASSLNRVELSGYTF. CDR3 DNA sequence: TGTGCCAGCAGTCTGAACAGGGTTGAATTGTCTGGCTACACCTTC.

The V call is TRBV7-9, the J call TRBJ2-3, with D tentatively TRBD1 (7 bases). The CDR3 extends over 14 amino acids. Germline values: CDR1 SEHNR, CDR2 FQNEAQ (reference sequence). V was pared by 5 bases and J by 6 bases, with 15 bases between. As DNA, the CDR3 is TGTGCCAGCAGCACCTCGACAGGGACTGATACGCAGTATTTT. This encodes CASSTSTGTDTQYF.

The V gene is TRBV5-1, the J gene TRBJ2-7, with D possibly matching TRBD2 (5 bases). The CDR3 sequence is 15 residues long. V dropped 0 bases and J dropped 3 bases, with 13 bases sitting between them. Germline V gives CDR1 SGHRS, CDR2 YFSETQ. The CDR3 region is CASSLAPGVIYEQYF. The CDR3 DNA reads as TGCGCCAGCAGCTTGGCCCCCGGGGTGATCTACGAGCAGTACTTC.

The V and J genes are TRBV3-1 (or the pseudogene TRBV3-2) and TRBJ2-7; TRBD2 aligns across 13 bases. This CDR3 comprises 17 residues. The V and J ends lost 0 bases and 3 bases, in that order; junction bases with no gene match: 5. The germline V gene encodes CDR1 LGHDT and CDR2 YNNKEL (reference sequence). Here the CDR3 DNA reads TGTGCCAGCAGCCAAGAAAGAAGGACTAGCGGGAGCTACGAGCAGTACTTC. This codes for CASSQERRTSGSYEQYF.

This clone is a singleton in its sample. J is TRBJ1-3 and V is TRBV27, with TRBD1 matching 7 bases. The V and J ends lost 4 bases and 2 bases, in that order; junction bases with no gene match: 5. Germline CDR1 and CDR2: MNHEY and SMNVEV (reference sequence). The length of the CDR3 is 15 residues. CDR3 sequence: CASSSTGATGNTIYF. In DNA form, the CDR3 reads TGTGCCAGCAGTTCAACAGGGGCAACTGGAAACACCATATATTTT.

V and J are TRBV2 and TRBJ2-4, with TRBD2 identical over 9 bases. The junction had 2 bases not matched to a gene; V was cut back by 2 bases and J by 3 bases. This CDR3 spans 15 amino acids. From germline, CDR1 is SNHLY and CDR2 FYNNEI. The CDR3 DNA reads TGTGCCAGCAGTGAAAGAGCGGGGGGCAAAAACATTCAGTACTTC. Translation: CASSERAGGKNIQYF.

This clone has a single count. V and J are TRBV25-1 and TRBJ2-5; 7 bases fit TRBD1. The germline V gene has CDR1 MGHDK and CDR2 SYGVNS. This CDR3 spans 14 amino acids. Trimming cost V 6 bases and J 7 bases; bases outside gene matches: 11. CDR3 DNA: TGTGCCAGCAGAACGGGACAGACGGGTGGGACCCAGTACTTC. Residues: CASRTGQTGGTQYF.

This clone was observed a handful of times. The chain combines TRBV6-4 with TRBJ2-5; 12 nucleotides match TRBD2. V lost 6 bases to trimming and J lost 0 bases; unmatched junction nucleotides: 2. This CDR3 contains 15 residues. Germline V lookup: CDR1 MRHNA, CDR2 SNTAGT. CDR3 nucleotides: TGTGCCAGCAGCCGGACTAGCGGGGACCAAGAGACCCAGTACTTC. As protein: CASSRTSGDQETQYF.

The V gene is TRBV23-1, the J gene TRBJ1-4; D is uncertain. TRBV23-1 is an open reading frame whose function is uncertain. V was pared by 4 bases and J by 3 bases, with 18 bases between. The CDR3 sequence is 17 residues long. The CDR3 is CASSPRRGLAANEKLFF. For the CDR3, the DNA is TGCGCCAGCAGTCCCAGACGCGGGTTGGCAGCTAATGAAAAACTGTTTTTT.

Only a few counts were recorded for this clone. In the same sample, other DNA sequences code for this CDR3. The J gene is TRBJ1-6, the V gene TRBV3-1 (or the pseudogene TRBV3-2); D uncertain. The V and J ends lost 0 bases and 7 bases respectively, with 7 bases between them. The length of the CDR3 is 14 residues. CDR1 and CDR2 from the germline V gene are LGHDT and YNNKEL (reference sequence). CDR3 sequence reads: CASSQDRGNSPLHF. For the CDR3, the DNA is TGTGCCAGCAGCCAAGATAGAGGGAATTCACCCCTCCACTTT.

The chain combines TRBV18 with TRBJ1-6; maybe TRBD1 (6 bases). The V end was cut by 2 bases, the J end by 8 bases, with 19 bases between. Germline assignment: CDR1 KGHSH and CDR2 LQKENI. This CDR3 has 17 amino acids. CDR3: CASSPNIGQSLDSPLHF. The CDR3 nucleotides read TGTGCCAGCTCACCAAATATTGGACAGAGCCTGGATTCACCCCTCCACTTT.

The rearrangement links TRBV29-1 to TRBJ2-1; the match to TRBD1 covers 7 bases. The V and J ends lost 6 bases and 1 base, in that order; junction bases with no gene match: 9. The CDR3 is 15 amino acids. CDR1 is SQVTM, CDR2 ANQGSEA, per germline. As DNA, the CDR3 is TGCAGCGTATCCGCCGGGACAGCTTCCTACAATGAGCAGTTCTTC. Amino acid sequence: CSVSAGTASYNEQFF.

This clone was picked up a small number of times. The chain uses TRBV6-4 and TRBJ1-6; the D is unclear. The V end was cut by 6 bases, the J end by 13 bases, with 16 bases between. The CDR3 loop spans 13 amino acids. The germline CDR1 and CDR2 sequences are MRHNA and SNTAGT. Here the CDR3 reads CASRRRTGEPLHF. The CDR3 DNA follows: TGTGCCAGCAGGCGCCGCACCGGGGAGCCCCTCCACTTT.

This clone has only a few counts. The germline gene is not matched at one end of the junction; a read error may be the cause. The chain employs TRBV7-7 and TRBJ2-5, with no clear D. Germline V lookup: CDR1 SSHAT, CDR2 FNYEAQ (reference sequence). This CDR3 is built from 11 residues. In DNA, the CDR3 is TGTGCTAGCAGCTTTCGAGAGACCCAGTACTTC. Protein product: CASSFRETQYF.

In its sample, this clone was seen many times. The CDR3, as DNA: TGCGCCAGCAGCTTGAGCCTAGCGGGGGGGCCCGGGGAGCTGTTTTTT. This encodes CASSLSLAGGPGELFF. V and J are TRBV5-1 and TRBJ2-2; TRBD2 agrees at 12 bases. Per the germline V gene, CDR1 is SGHRS and CDR2 is YFSETQ. The CDR3 loop spans 16 amino acids. V trimming: 1 base; J trimming: 6 bases; junction bases outside the gene matches: 4.

This clone was counted once. The chain couples TRBV7-3 to TRBJ2-1; a weak D match, TRBD2 (7 bases). V lost 5 bases, J lost 9 bases, and 17 bases lay in between. Germline CDR1 SGHTA, CDR2 FQGTGA. The CDR3 length is 14 residues. The CDR3 nucleotides are TGTGCCAGCAGCCGGGGGGACACAGGGAGTGAGCAGTTCTTC. The encoded protein is CASSRGDTGSEQFF.

The chain uses TRBV3-1 (or the pseudogene TRBV3-2) and TRBJ1-2; TRBD1 agrees at 8 bases. Germline V gene sequence: CDR1 LGHDT, CDR2 YNNKEL (reference sequence). V dropped 2 bases and J dropped 6; count of bases not matched to a gene: 2. This CDR3 has 13 amino acids. The chain's CDR3 is CASSQNRGNGYTF. CDR3 DNA sequence: TGTGCCAGCAGCCAAAACAGGGGGAATGGCTACACCTTC.

The genes are TRBV5-4 and TRBJ1-4, with 9 positions matching TRBD1. The V gene end was trimmed by 4 bases and the J gene end by 4 bases; junction bases not matched to a gene: 2. CDR1 SGHNT and CDR2 YYREEE come from the germline V gene (reference sequence). The CDR3 loop spans 14 amino acids. The CDR3 DNA sequence: TGTGCCAGCAGCCTGACAGGGGGTAATGAAAAACTGTTTTTT. It codes for CASSLTGGNEKLFF.